The 17 T cell receptor beta chains reported below all come from one sample, sequenced in a study of cytomegalovirus exposure and HLA in healthy donors. This PCR relied on a set of 60 Vbeta primers and 13 Jbeta primers. Generated by immunoSEQ multiplex PCR, the TCRdb table keeps only in-frame clones and is missing some. The sample consists of 100,000 or so clones, 65% to 75% of them appearing once. The source material was PBMCs. The receptors here all came from a woman between 18 and 30 years old in good health and CMV-seropositive.

The DNA for the CDR3 is TGCAGCGTTGTCCCAGGGGATGGCTACACCTTC. Amino acids: CSVVPGDGYTF. The V call is TRBV29-1, the J call TRBJ1-2, with D possibly matching TRBD1 (6 bases). CDR1 is SQVTM and CDR2 is ANQGSEA in the germline V gene. V dropped 4 bases and J dropped 6 bases, with 9 bases sitting between them. The CDR3 sequence is 11 residues long.

This sequence joins TRBV5-6 and TRBJ1-4; tentatively, D is TRBD1 (6 bases). Germline assignment: CDR1 SGHDT and CDR2 YYEEEE. V was shortened by 4 bases and J by 7 bases, with 20 bases between the two germline ends. This CDR3 comprises 16 residues. CDR3 bases: TGTGCCAGCAGCATTGGGGGTAGGGGGAGTGGTGAAAAACTGTTTTTT. It yields the protein CASSIGGRGSGEKLFF.

The genes are TRBV2 and TRBJ2-7, with 9 bases fitting TRBD2. The ends lost 5 bases at V and 0 bases at J; junction bases unmatched: 5. The CDR3 sequence is 15 residues long. Germline V gene lookup returns CDR1 SNHLY and CDR2 FYNNEI. The CDR3 loop reads CASSPTSGLSYEQYF. The CDR3 nucleotides are TGTGCCAGCAGTCCTACTAGCGGGCTCTCCTACGAGCAGTACTTC.

The chain joins TRBV6-5 to TRBJ2-7, with a tentative D call TRBD2 (6 bases). Germline CDR1 and CDR2: MNHEY and SVGAGI. V was shortened by 2 bases and J by 2 bases, with 10 bases between the two germline ends. The CDR3 extends over 14 amino acids. The CDR3 DNA is TGTGCCAGCAGTTACAGGCGGGAAACCTACGAGCAGTACTTC. It translates to CASSYRRETYEQYF.

In its sample, this clone was seen once. The sample holds other DNA sequences that translate to the same CDR3. The chain has TRBV5-6 and TRBJ1-1; D is unresolved. The CDR3 loop spans 11 amino acids. Trimming removed 5 bases from V and 7 bases from J, with 9 bases in between. Germline lookup yields CDR1 SGHDT and CDR2 YYEEEE. CDR3 in DNA: TGTGCCAGCAGTTTGAATCTTGAAGCTTTCTTT. Protein: CASSLNLEAFF.

The rearrangement joins TRBV7-9 to TRBJ2-7; 10 bases are shared with TRBD1. The CDR3 contains 15 residues. Germline CDR1 reads SEHNR; CDR2 reads FQNEAQ (reference sequence). V lost 5 bases, J lost 7 bases, and 11 bases stayed unmatched. CDR3 sequence: CASSGPRQGAREQYF. CDR3 DNA: TGTGCCAGCAGCGGGCCACGACAGGGGGCGCGAGAGCAGTACTTC.

The rearrangement links TRBV5-1 to TRBJ2-3, with 7 bases aligning to TRBD2. V shed 0 bases and J 0 bases; nucleotides not matched to a gene: 13. The germline V gene has CDR1 SGHRS and CDR2 YFSETQ. This CDR3 has 19 amino acids. In DNA, the CDR3 is TGCGCCAGCAGCTTGGACCCTACGGCCCTAGCGGATAGCACAGATACGCAGTATTTT. Its protein is CASSLDPTALADSTDTQYF.

The chain carries TRBV4-3 and TRBJ1-2; D might be TRBD1 (6 bases). This CDR3 is 13 amino acids long. Germline V CDR1 and CDR2: LGHNA, YSLEER. Trimming pared 4 bases from V and 2 bases from J, leaving 8 bases between. The CDR3 protein is CASSPDRNYGYTF. Written as DNA, the CDR3 is TGCGCCAGCAGCCCCGACAGGAACTATGGCTACACCTTC.

The CDR3 DNA follows: TGTGCCAGCAGTCGGACCACTAGTCCCAACGAGCAGTACTTC. Amino acids: CASSRTTSPNEQYF. V and J are TRBV28 and TRBJ2-7, with a weak D call TRBD2 (5 bases). CDR3 length: 14 residues. Germline lookup yields CDR1 MDHEN and CDR2 SYDVKM. The ends were cut back, 5 bases at V and 5 bases at J, with 16 bases in the middle. The full variable domain, its missing parts supplied by reference TRBV28 and TRBJ2-7, is DVKVTQSSRYLVKRTGEKVFLECVQDMDHENMFWYRQDPGLGLRLIYFSYDVKMKEKGDIPEGYSVSREKKERFSLILESASTNQTSMYLCASSRTTSPNEQYFGPGTRLTVT.

By share of the sample, this clone is medium-sized (0.01 to 0.1%). The chain is built from TRBV5-4 and TRBJ1-1; D remains unclear. This CDR3 is built from 13 residues. CDR1 and CDR2 from the germline V gene are SGHNT and YYREEE (reference sequence). Trimming stripped 5 bases from V and 1 base from J, with 9 bases between. In nucleotides, the CDR3 is TGTGCCAGCAGAAGAGGTGGGAACACTGAAGCTTTCTTT. It codes for CASRRGGNTEAFF.

The chain employs TRBV4-1 and TRBJ2-2, with 7 bases lining up with TRBD1. Trimming cost V 5 bases and J 5 bases; bases outside gene matches: 2. CDR1 and CDR2 (germline): MGHRA, YSYEKL. The CDR3 has 13 amino acids. The chain's CDR3 is CASSKQGTGELFF. The CDR3 DNA reads as TGCGCCAGCAGCAAACAGGGGACCGGGGAGCTGTTTTTT.

V usage is TRBV14 and J usage is TRBJ2-1; 13 nucleotides match TRBD2. Germline V gene data show CDR1 as SGHDN and CDR2 as FVKESK. Germline trimming cut 3 bases from V and 7 bases from J; bases unmatched to any gene: 18. The CDR3 spans 20 residues. The CDR3 nucleotides are TGTGCCAGCAGCCATCGTCCCGGGACTAGCGGGATTGCCCAGCGTAATGAGCAGTTCTTC. It yields the protein CASSHRPGTSGIAQRNEQFF.

The chain recombines TRBV7-9 with TRBJ1-5, with 7 nucleotides matching TRBD1. Per the germline V gene, CDR1 is SEHNR and CDR2 is FQNEAQ (reference sequence). The CDR3 extends over 16 amino acids. V lost 0 bases to trimming and J lost 4 bases; unmatched junction nucleotides: 6. As DNA, the CDR3 is TGTGCCAGCAGCTTAGCGAAGGGACAGAGGAATCAGCCCCAGCATTTT. Protein sequence: CASSLAKGQRNQPQHF.

The rearrangement links TRBV9 to TRBJ2-3; possibly TRBD1 for D (5 bases). V was cut by 2 bases and J by 0 bases, with 13 bases left in between. Germline V gene lookup returns CDR1 SGDLS and CDR2 YYNGEE. The CDR3 length is 16 residues. The CDR3 region is CASSVDSPTSTDTQYF. CDR3 nucleotide sequence: TGTGCCAGCAGCGTCGACAGCCCGACTAGCACAGATACGCAGTATTTT.

V usage is TRBV6-5 and J usage is TRBJ2-3; 10 bases agree with TRBD1. Unmatched junction bases numbered 8, after V lost 5 bases and J lost 6 bases. Germline assignment: CDR1 MNHEY and CDR2 SVGAGI. The CDR3 length is 15 residues. Here the CDR3 reads CASSRPGQGWDTQYF. CDR3 coding DNA: TGTGCCAGCAGTAGACCGGGACAGGGGTGGGATACGCAGTATTTT.

The chain recombines TRBV25-1 with TRBJ2-1; 10 nucleotides align to TRBD2. This CDR3 is 17 amino acids long. Germline CDR1 and CDR2: MGHDK and SYGVNS. V shed 3 bases, J shed 4 bases, and the junction held 9 bases outside the gene matches. CDR3 protein: CASSETPGLASYNEQFF. The CDR3 bases are TGTGCCAGCAGTGAGACCCCGGGACTAGCGTCGTACAATGAGCAGTTCTTC.

The chain has TRBV12-5 and TRBJ1-1; D might be TRBD1 (5 bases). Germline CDR1 reads LGHNT; CDR2 reads FRNRAP. The CDR3 consists of 13 residues. The germline V and J ends were trimmed by 7 bases and 6 bases, with 15 bases remaining between them. The CDR3, as DNA: TGTGCTAGTGCCTTGGGGGGTGCCCCTGAAGCTTTCTTT. It codes for CASALGGAPEAFF.